The 25 T cell receptor beta chains presented below share a single source sample, sequenced in a study of T-cell memory formation after mild COVID-19. Using its own MiXCR run on the 5' RACE reads, TCRdb lists one record per CDR3 protein. The table includes around 510,000 distinct CDR3 sequences, about 20% detected once. The sample comprised PBMCs or a T cell subset sorted from them (not recorded which). These receptors came from an adult woman who had mild COVID-19 (a few samples of this study predate the infection). Cell type and time point are not known.

This clonotype was found a few times. The chain is built from TRBV6-1 and TRBJ1-5; D unresolved. V lost 3 bases, J lost 15 bases, and 18 bases lay in between. The CDR3 runs 13 residues. Germline lookup yields CDR1 MNHNS and CDR2 SASEGT. The CDR3 DNA is TGTGCCAGCAGTGACGGACCTTTAGCCCCAGGGCATTTT. Protein product: CASSDGPLAPGHF.

This clonotype was recorded a few times. V is TRBV5-1 and J is TRBJ2-2; maybe TRBD2 (5 bases). Trimming stripped 0 bases from V and 4 bases from J, with 10 bases between. This CDR3 contains 15 residues. The germline gives CDR1 SGHRS, CDR2 YFSETQ. The CDR3 sequence: CASSLVAGPTGELFF. CDR3 DNA: TGCGCCAGCAGCTTGGTGGCGGGCCCCACCGGGGAGCTGTTTTTT.

This clonotype has a handful of counts. The CDR3 here is CASSPIGGEAFF. Here the CDR3 DNA reads TGCGCCAGCAGCCCAATCGGGGGTGAAGCTTTCTTT. The rearrangement links TRBV5-1 to TRBJ1-1, with D possibly TRBD1 on 5 matching bases. V lost 4 bases to trimming and J lost 7 bases, with 11 bases between them. Germline values: CDR1 SGHRS, CDR2 YFSETQ. This CDR3 spans 12 amino acids. Looking up the rest from reference TRBV5-1 and TRBJ1-1 gives the full variable domain: KAGVTQTPRYLIKTRGQQVTLSCSPISGHRSVSWYQQTPGQGLQFLFEYFSETQRNKGNFPGRFSGRQFSNSRSEMNVSTLELGDSALYLCASSPIGGEAFFGQGTRLTVV.

This clonotype came up a few times. The chain couples TRBV11-2 to TRBJ2-1; 8 positions match TRBD2. Germline trimming cut 1 base from V and 9 bases from J; bases unmatched to any gene: 2. Germline V lookup: CDR1 SGHAT, CDR2 FQNNGV. The CDR3 length is 13 residues. CDR3 in amino acids: CASSLGTSLEQFF. The CDR3 coding sequence is TGTGCCAGCAGCTTAGGGACTAGCCTTGAGCAGTTCTTC.

The genes are TRBV30 and TRBJ2-4; TRBD1 aligns across 10 bases. This CDR3 comprises 15 residues. V lost 5 bases and J lost 9; bases outside the gene matches: 13. CDR1 and CDR2 (germline): GTSNPN, SVGIG (reference sequence). CDR3 coding DNA: TGTGCCTGGGGTTACCGGGACAGGGGAAGTGGCATTCAGTACTTC. The encoded protein is CAWGYRDRGSGIQYF.

Only a few counts were recorded for this clonotype. This chain connects TRBV7-6 to TRBJ2-2; 10 positions agree with TRBD2. This CDR3 spans 15 amino acids. The ends lost 5 bases at V and 2 bases at J; junction bases unmatched: 2. Germline lookup yields CDR1 SGHVS and CDR2 FNYEAQ. This chain's CDR3 is CASSQRGGNTGELFF. Written as DNA, the CDR3 is TGTGCCAGCAGCCAGCGGGGGGGCAACACCGGGGAGCTGTTTTTT.

V usage is TRBV12-3 or TRBV12-4 and J usage is TRBJ2-7, with TRBD2 identical over 11 bases. J lost 6 bases, V lost 5 bases, and 6 bases had no gene match. CDR3 length: 14 residues. The CDR3 protein is CASSPSGGRSEQYF. CDR3 bases: TGTGCCAGCAGTCCTAGCGGGGGGAGGTCCGAGCAGTACTTC.

This clonotype was seen many times. The chain employs TRBV7-9 and TRBJ2-7; 7 bases are a match to TRBD2. CDR1 is SEHNR and CDR2 is FQNEAQ in the germline V gene (reference sequence). This CDR3 comprises 13 residues. With 1 base clipped from V and 6 bases from J, the junction kept 3 bases outside the gene matches. CDR3 sequence: CASSLGLAAEQYF. DNA for the CDR3: TGTGCCAGCAGCTTAGGTCTAGCGGCCGAGCAGTACTTC. Full variable domain (rest looked up from reference TRBV7-9 and TRBJ2-7): DTGVSQNPRHKITKRGQNVTFRCDPISEHNRLYWYRQTLGQGPEFLTYFQNEAQLEKSRLLSDRFSAERPKGSFSTLEIQRTEQGDSAMYLCASSLGLAAEQYFGPGTRLTVT.

There are many counts of this clonotype. The rearrangement links TRBV9 to TRBJ1-2; possibly TRBD1 for D (5 bases). Deletions cut 0 bases from V and 2 bases from J, with 5 bases between. The CDR3 has 13 residues. The germline gives CDR1 SGDLS, CDR2 YYNGEE. This CDR3 is CASSVGTNYGYTF. The DNA of the CDR3 is TGTGCCAGCAGCGTAGGGACAAACTATGGCTACACCTTC.

This rearrangement joins TRBV20-1 to TRBJ2-1; TRBD2 matches 8 bases. The CDR3 length is 14 residues. From germline, CDR1 is DFQATT and CDR2 SNEGSKA (reference sequence). V dropped 1 base and J dropped 7; count of bases not matched to a gene: 6. CDR3 bases: TGCAGTGCTAGAGGGACGGAGCGGGAGAATGAGCAGTTCTTC. Translated, it gives CSARGTERENEQFF.

The CDR3 DNA reads as TGTGCCAGCAGGCACACTTCCAGGGCCGACACCGGGGAGCTGTTTTTT. Translating it yields CASRHTSRADTGELFF. The chain employs TRBV12-3 or TRBV12-4 and TRBJ2-2; the D gene is possibly TRBD1 (5 bases). The length of the CDR3 is 16 residues. Between the trimmed V and J ends, which lost 6 bases and 3 bases, there was a span of 17 bases.

This chain uses TRBV5-1 with TRBJ2-1; D is possibly TRBD1 or TRBD2 (5 bases each). The CDR3 covers 14 residues. Germline CDR1 reads SGHRS; CDR2 reads YFSETQ. The V end was cut by 4 bases, the J end by 6 bases, with 14 bases between. The CDR3 nucleotides are TGCGCCAGCAGCCCCGGGGCTCCGGGCAATGAGCAGTTCTTC. This encodes CASSPGAPGNEQFF. Based on the CDR3 plus reference TRBV5-1 and TRBJ2-1, the full variable domain is KAGVTQTPRYLIKTRGQQVTLSCSPISGHRSVSWYQQTPGQGLQFLFEYFSETQRNKGNFPGRFSGRQFSNSRSEMNVSTLELGDSALYLCASSPGAPGNEQFFGPGTRLTVL.

V gene TRBV7-9 combines with J gene TRBJ2-1; 8 bases agree with TRBD1. Looked up from germline, CDR1 is SEHNR and CDR2 is FQNEAQ (reference sequence). The V gene end was trimmed by 5 bases and the J gene end by 9 bases; junction bases not matched to a gene: 12. This CDR3 has 15 amino acids. The CDR3 region has the DNA TGTGCCAGCAGCCCAGGGGGGACAGGTGTTAGTGAGCAGTTCTTC. Translating it yields CASSPGGTGVSEQFF. Drawing the rest from reference TRBV7-9 and TRBJ2-1, the complete variable domain is DTGVSQNPRHKITKRGQNVTFRCDPISEHNRLYWYRQTLGQGPEFLTYFQNEAQLEKSRLLSDRFSAERPKGSFSTLEIQRTEQGDSAMYLCASSPGGTGVSEQFFGPGTRLTVL.

This clonotype was counted between two and nine times. The rearrangement uses TRBV4-1 and TRBJ2-7, with unresolved D. The CDR3 length is 14 residues. The V end lost 4 bases, the J end lost 2 bases, and 12 bases lay between the germline ends. In germline, CDR1 is MGHRA, CDR2 YSYEKL. CDR3 bases: TGCGCCAGCAGCCGCCCCGTGTCCACCTACGAGCAGTACTTC. Protein: CASSRPVSTYEQYF.

J is TRBJ2-7 and V is TRBV25-1; TRBD2 matches 7 bases. CDR1 and CDR2 (germline): MGHDK, SYGVNS. Trimming removed 2 bases from V and 6 bases from J; junction bases left unmatched: 19. The CDR3 extends over 18 amino acids. The CDR3 region is CASSEGPEAAGEISEQYF. The CDR3, as DNA: TGTGCCAGCAGTGAAGGGCCCGAGGCGGCGGGAGAAATTTCCGAGCAGTACTTC.

This chain uses TRBV6-2 or TRBV6-3 with TRBJ2-1; 9 positions match TRBD2. The germline V gene has CDR1 MNHEY and CDR2 SVGEGT. V lost 10 bases, J lost 2 bases, and 6 bases stayed unmatched. The CDR3 sequence is 14 residues long. For the CDR3, the DNA is TGTGCCACCCGACTAGCGGCCGCCTACAATGAGCAGTTCTTC. Protein sequence: CATRLAAAYNEQFF.

This clonotype was seen a few times. The chain links TRBV29-1 to TRBJ2-7; D remains unclear. The CDR3 consists of 14 residues. V was pared by 3 bases and J by 2 bases, with 14 bases between. CDR1 SQVTM and CDR2 ANQGSEA come from the germline V gene. The CDR3 nucleotides are TGCAGCGTTGATAGCCGGGCAGAGGCCTACGAGCAGTACTTC. Translation gives CSVDSRAEAYEQYF.

This clonotype was observed at least ten times. The chain joins TRBV6-2 or TRBV6-3 to TRBJ2-1; D gene uncertain. V lost 0 bases and J 3 bases, leaving 6 bases between the germline ends. The CDR3 is 14 residues long. In germline, CDR1 is MNHEY, CDR2 SVGEGT. The CDR3 protein is CASSYSSIYNEQFF. CDR3 nucleotides: TGTGCCAGCAGTTACTCGTCAATCTACAATGAGCAGTTCTTC.

The genes are TRBV5-1 and TRBJ1-3; 10 bases agree with TRBD1. This CDR3 contains 16 residues. Per germline, CDR1 SGHRS and CDR2 YFSETQ. The J segment lost 0 bases and the V segment lost 4 bases, leaving 4 bases of the junction unmatched. CDR3 in amino acids: CASSPGQGTSGNTIYF. For the CDR3, the DNA is TGCGCCAGCAGCCCGGGACAGGGGACCTCTGGAAACACCATATATTTT.

The CDR3 here is CAISEPQGASGTDTQYF. CDR3 nucleotides: TGTGCCATCAGTGAGCCCCAGGGGGCATCGGGCACAGATACGCAGTATTTT. The rearrangement links TRBV10-3 to TRBJ2-3, with TRBD1 identical over 8 bases. V lost 2 bases and J lost 1; bases outside the gene matches: 8. Germline lookup yields CDR1 ENHRY and CDR2 SYGVKD. This CDR3 is built from 17 residues.

This clonotype came up a few times. This chain connects TRBV29-1 to TRBJ2-3; D call uncertain. There are 11 residues in the CDR3. In germline, CDR1 is SQVTM, CDR2 ANQGSEA. CDR3 bases: TGCAGTTTCATCGTAACAGATACGCAGTATTTT. This sequence encodes CSFIVTDTQYF.

This clonotype was recorded at least ten times. The gene calls are TRBV5-6 and TRBJ2-1, with 8 positions matching TRBD1. V was clipped by 6 bases and J by 10 bases; unmatched bases: 18. This CDR3 is 16 amino acids long. CDR1 and CDR2 from the germline V gene are SGHDT and YYEEEE. The CDR3: CASNEAQGAQLWEQFF. The CDR3, as DNA: TGTGCCAGCAACGAGGCCCAGGGGGCTCAGCTCTGGGAGCAGTTCTTC.

At least ten counts were recorded for this clonotype. J is TRBJ2-1 and V is TRBV11-1; D uncertain. Germline V gene sequence: CDR1 SGHAT, CDR2 FQDESV (reference sequence). The germline V and J ends were trimmed by 5 bases and 4 bases, with 9 bases remaining between them. The CDR3 length is 13 residues. The CDR3: CASSPSRYNEQFF. The CDR3 DNA reads TGTGCCAGCAGCCCCTCAAGGTACAATGAGCAGTTCTTC.

The genes are TRBV29-1 and TRBJ2-1; 9 positions agree with TRBD1. With V trimmed by 6 bases and J by 7 bases, 7 bases remained unmatched. This CDR3 is built from 13 residues. CDR1 SQVTM and CDR2 ANQGSEA come from the germline V gene. The CDR3 DNA sequence: TGCAGCGTCGGACAGGGGAAATCTAATGAGCAGTTCTTC. It translates to CSVGQGKSNEQFF.

This chain joins TRBV6-6 and TRBJ1-3, with D maybe TRBD1 (5 bases). Germline CDR1 reads MNHNY; CDR2 reads SVGAGI (reference sequence). V was shortened by 11 bases and J by 9 bases, with 17 bases between the two germline ends. The CDR3 spans 12 residues. In DNA form, the CDR3 reads TGTGCCGCCAGCAGCCCCGGGGGCACCATATATTTT. It translates to CAASSPGGTIYF.